The present TCR beta chain was sequenced within a study of T cells in localized non-small cell lung cancer. Trimming shortened V by 5 bases and J by 3 bases, and 8 bases separated the two germline ends. CDR1 SGHRS and CDR2 YFSETQ come from the germline V gene. The CDR3 covers 13 residues. Method: immunoSEQ multiplex PCR; TCRdb's copy keeps in-frame clones and lacks some. Of tens of thousands of clones in the sample, roughly 77% are singletons; the top ten hold about a third. To note about this clone: No antigen is known for it.

Findings of the study overall: Heterogeneity is still possible, as just one tumor region was sequenced. Measurement of T cell clonality placed uninvolved adjacent lung highest, above the level in tumor. Out of the top 100 tumor clones, a median approximately 57 were seen in adjacent lung.

The sample consisted of PBMCs, taken before any cancer treatment. The clonotype was recovered from a woman aged 35 to 70 with stage II squamous cell lung carcinoma. The chain employs TRBV5-1 and TRBJ2-2; the D is unclear. The CDR3 DNA follows: TGCGCCAGCAGAGGAGAGGACACCGGGGAGCTGTTTTTT. The encoded protein is CASRGEDTGELFF.